The clone carrying this T cell receptor beta chain was seen a few times. Germline CDR1 and CDR2: MDHEN and SYDVKM. The V end was cut by 7 bases, the J end by 4 bases, with 13 bases between. This CDR3 contains 13 residues. The sample comes from a study of blood T cell repertoires in COVID-19. Turning to the study itself: The United States, Italy and Spain supplied acute and convalescent COVID-19 samples. T cells, B-cell-depleted T cells, or PBMCs supplied cDNA or gDNA.

In the authors' workflow: Using reference gene primer amplification, nucleated cell counts were estimated. Clones were sequenced by immunoSEQ multiplex PCR, and TCRdb holds only the in-frame ones, with some missing. That table is the source of V, J and clone size, and D and trimming were worked out from the DNA. This table holds tens of thousands of clones, around 79% found once. The V and J genes are TRBV28 and TRBJ1-2, with D possibly matching TRBD1 (5 bases). The sequenced material came from peripheral blood. The TCR sequence derives from a human donor in a cohort sampled during active COVID-19. The CDR3 nucleotides read TGTGCCAGCACCTTGGGGCGCGTCTATGGCTACACCTTC. It specifies CASTLGRVYGYTF.